These 24 T cell receptor beta chains originate from one sample sequenced in a study. TCRdb fed the 5' RACE reads into MiXCR, producing one record per CDR3 protein. The table has around 57,000 distinct CDR3 sequences, around 26% seen once. The sequencing sample was made of tumor-infiltrating memory CD4+ T cells sorted from the breast tumor. Subset denoted: memory CD4+ T cells, CD4+CD45RO+CD25-. The source of these receptors is a female donor with breast cancer.

This clonotype was detected a few times. V is TRBV5-1 and J is TRBJ2-3; 10 nucleotides agree with TRBD2. CDR1 SGHRS and CDR2 YFSETQ come from the germline V gene. V shed 7 bases and J 3 bases; nucleotides not matched to a gene: 5. This CDR3 is 14 amino acids long. CDR3 in DNA: TGCGCCAGCCTAGCGGGAGAGGTTACAGATACGCAGTATTTT. It is translated as CASLAGEVTDTQYF.

Here the CDR3 DNA reads TGTGCCAGCAGCAAAGGGGCAGGAGAGACCCAGTACTTC. This translates into CASSKGAGETQYF. The J gene is TRBJ2-5, the V gene TRBV5-6; D perhaps matches TRBD1 (5 bases). The CDR3 has 13 amino acids. Trimming took 4 bases from V and 4 from J, leaving 11 bases between them. Germline V CDR1 and CDR2: SGHDT, YYEEEE.

This clonotype was counted only a few times. The J gene is TRBJ1-5, the V gene TRBV4-1; tentative D call: TRBD1 (5 bases). Germline V gene data show CDR1 as MGHRA and CDR2 as YSYEKL. There are 18 residues in the CDR3. V lost 1 base and J 0 bases, leaving 16 bases between the germline ends. CDR3 amino acids: CASSQAGPLTHSNQPQHF. In DNA, the CDR3 is TGCGCCAGCAGCCAAGCGGGACCCCTGACCCATAGCAATCAGCCCCAGCATTTT.

The V call is TRBV28, the J call TRBJ1-1; D gene ambiguous. V was pared by 7 bases and J by 1 base, with 10 bases between. The germline V gene has CDR1 MDHEN and CDR2 SYDVKM. The CDR3 runs 13 residues. The CDR3 DNA is TGTGCCAGCACCGAGGGAAGGAACACTGAAGCTTTCTTT. Its protein is CASTEGRNTEAFF.

There are many counts of this clonotype. It is likely a read error, because the conserved phenylalanine at the end of the CDR3 is missing. No DNA is shown, since the ends of the CDR3 on it are uncertain; the CDR3 is the one TCRdb lists. The chain joins TRBV6-2 or TRBV6-3 to TRBJ2-1; TRBD2 reflects the table's D call only, with no check against the DNA. The CDR3 has 13 residues if both end residues are counted. Germline CDR1 reads MNHEY; CDR2 reads SVGEGT. The CDR3 reads CASSYSGLAGGRL.

This clonotype has a handful of counts. J is TRBJ1-4 and V is TRBV20-1; D perhaps matches TRBD1 (5 bases). Germline V gives CDR1 DFQATT, CDR2 SNEGSKA (reference sequence). The CDR3 has 14 residues. V was cut by 6 bases and J by 7 bases, with 18 bases left in between. This CDR3 reads CSAPFRGGSEKLFF. The CDR3 region has the DNA TGCAGTGCCCCCTTTCGGGGGGGTAGTGAAAAACTGTTTTTT.

This clonotype has only a few counts. The chain links TRBV5-1 to TRBJ1-2, with D possibly being TRBD1 (5 bases). CDR3 size: 16 residues. Germline V CDR1 and CDR2: SGHRS, YFSETQ. Trimming left V 0 bases short and J 7 bases short, with 19 bases between. CDR3 region: CASSLDFRDRQRGYTF. CDR3 in DNA: TGCGCCAGCAGCTTGGATTTCCGAGACAGACAACGTGGCTACACCTTC.

As for this clonotype: An end of the junction does not agree with germline; a read error may underlie this. The chain combines TRBV29-1 with TRBJ1-1, with D possibly being TRBD1 (5 bases). Germline V CDR1 and CDR2: SQVTM, ANQGSEA. The CDR3 totals 12 residues. CDR3 sequence: CSVEWGGLEPFF. Here the CDR3 DNA reads TGCAGCGTTGAGTGGGGCGGCCTTGAACCTTTCTTT.

On this clonotype itself: This may come from a read error, since a much larger clone is one base off. Because the CDR3 is missing its conserved closing phenylalanine or tryptophan, this is likely a read error. The rearrangement links TRBV5-1 to TRBJ2-5; no definite D call. Germline V gene sequence: CDR1 SGHRS, CDR2 YFSETQ. The CDR3 loop spans 15 amino acids. V was clipped by 1 base and J by 0 bases, with 10 bases between them. In DNA, the CDR3 is TGCGCCAGCAGCTTGACTGACAACTACCAAGAGACCCAGTACCTC. Its translation is CASSLTDNYQETQYL.

V and J are TRBV5-4 and TRBJ1-2, with a weak D call TRBD1 (5 bases). The V and J ends lost 0 bases and 9 bases respectively, with 6 bases between them. Germline loops: CDR1 SGHNT, CDR2 YYREEE (reference sequence). This CDR3 is built from 11 residues. The CDR3 coding sequence is TGTGCCAGCAGCTTGGAGGGGAGCTACACCTTC. It codes for CASSLEGSYTF.

A word on this clonotype: Germline is not matched at one junction end, which may reflect a read error. This chain links TRBV4-3 with TRBJ2-5; the D gene is possibly TRBD2 (6 bases). In germline, CDR1 is LGHNA, CDR2 YSLEER. The CDR3 is 15 residues long. The CDR3 sequence: CASGQGHGAGETQYF. CDR3 DNA: TGCGCCAGCGGCCAAGGGCATGGTGCGGGGGAGACCCAGTACTTC.

This clonotype has a handful of counts. CDR3: CASSSRGTGSTDTQYF. The CDR3 bases are TGTGCCAGCAGCTCCCGAGGGACAGGGAGCACAGATACGCAGTATTTT. The chain combines TRBV7-2 with TRBJ2-3; 9 nucleotides agree with TRBD1. Germline V gene lookup returns CDR1 SGHTA and CDR2 FQGNSA. Germline trimming cut 4 bases from V and 0 bases from J; bases unmatched to any gene: 5. CDR3 length: 16 residues.

The V call is TRBV7-8, the J call TRBJ2-3; a weak D match, TRBD2 (6 bases). This CDR3 has 19 amino acids. CDR1 and CDR2 from the germline V gene are SGHVS and FQNEAQ. V lost 1 base to trimming and J lost 4 bases, with 24 bases between them. CDR3 loop: CASSLGGLSRLDEADTQYF. DNA for the CDR3: TGTGCCAGCAGCTTAGGCGGACTCTCGAGACTAGACGAAGCAGATACGCAGTATTTT.

This clonotype was found a few times. This rearrangement joins TRBV12-3 or TRBV12-4 to TRBJ2-7; 7 bases fit TRBD1. V gave up 6 bases and J gave up 2 bases; unmatched junction bases: 7. This CDR3 comprises 14 residues. The CDR3, as DNA: TGTGCCAGCAGCCCGACGGACAGGACCTACGAGCAGTACTTC. It encodes CASSPTDRTYEQYF.

The chain joins TRBV20-1 to TRBJ2-2, with D hard to call. This CDR3 is built from 12 residues. Trimming took off 3 bases at V and 6 bases at J, with 8 bases between the two ends. The germline gives CDR1 DFQATT, CDR2 SNEGSKA (reference sequence). This CDR3 is CSASLSAGELFF. In nucleotides, the CDR3 is TGCAGTGCTAGTTTGAGCGCCGGGGAGCTGTTTTTT.

This chain joins TRBV11-2 and TRBJ1-1; D is unclear. V was trimmed by 6 bases and J by 5 bases, leaving 13 bases between them. Germline assignment: CDR1 SGHAT and CDR2 FQNNGV. The CDR3 spans 13 residues. This CDR3 reads CASSSTRKTEAFF. CDR3 sequence (DNA): TGTGCCAGCAGTAGTACAAGGAAAACTGAAGCTTTCTTT.

This clonotype was seen only a few times. The rearrangement uses TRBV4-3 and TRBJ1-2; TRBD1 aligns across 7 bases. The CDR3 contains 14 residues. Per the germline V gene, CDR1 is LGHNA and CDR2 is YSLEER. The trim removed 5 bases at V and 6 bases at J, leaving 9 bases unmatched. CDR3 in DNA: TGCGCCAGCAGCGATACGACAGGGAGCCATGGCTACACCTTC. This sequence encodes CASSDTTGSHGYTF.

This clonotype was seen only once. Germline and junction disagree at one end, which may indicate a read error. The chain combines TRBV20-1 with TRBJ1-2; D call uncertain. This CDR3 has 13 amino acids. CDR1 and CDR2 (germline): DFQATT, SNEGSKA (reference sequence). The CDR3 sequence is CSASVGTNHGYTF. The CDR3 nucleotides are TGCAGTGCTAGTGTGGGAACTAACCATGGCTACACCTTC.

This clonotype was seen a few times. The chain links TRBV5-1 to TRBJ2-1, with TRBD2 matching over 11 bases. The V and J ends lost 1 base and 0 bases, in that order; junction bases with no gene match: 6. The CDR3 consists of 18 residues. Germline assignment: CDR1 SGHRS and CDR2 YFSETQ. CDR3 protein: CASSLRLAGKSSYNEQFF. Written as DNA, the CDR3 is TGCGCCAGCAGCTTGAGACTAGCGGGAAAAAGCTCCTACAATGAGCAGTTCTTC. Full variable domain (remainder filled in from reference TRBV5-1 and TRBJ2-1): KAGVTQTPRYLIKTRGQQVTLSCSPISGHRSVSWYQQTPGQGLQFLFEYFSETQRNKGNFPGRFSGRQFSNSRSEMNVSTLELGDSALYLCASSLRLAGKSSYNEQFFGPGTRLTVL.

This chain connects TRBV7-6 to TRBJ2-1; no reliable D call. V was trimmed by 1 base and J by 7 bases, leaving 17 bases between them. This CDR3 is 16 amino acids long. CDR1 and CDR2 from the germline V gene are SGHVS and FNYEAQ. The CDR3: CASSLVSSRAGNEQFF. The CDR3 region has the DNA TGTGCCAGCAGCTTAGTGTCTTCCCGGGCAGGAAATGAGCAGTTCTTC.

Note on this clonotype: A read error may be the cause here, since a much bigger clone is one base away. The V and J genes are TRBV5-1 and TRBJ2-5, with D perhaps given as TRBD1 or TRBD2 (5 bases each). CDR3 size: 15 residues. Germline loops: CDR1 SGHRS, CDR2 YFSETQ. Trimming left V 3 bases short and J 2 bases short, with 14 bases between. The CDR3 sequence: CASSYWGRGQETQYF. The CDR3 nucleotides are TGCGCCAGCAGCTACTGGGGACGGGGTCAAGAGACCCAGTACTTC.

This clonotype was observed a handful of times. The V and J genes are TRBV6-6 and TRBJ2-1, with a weak D call TRBD1 (6 bases). V lost 8 bases to trimming and J lost 15 bases, with 23 bases between them. CDR3 length: 13 amino acids. CDR1 and CDR2 (germline): MNHNY, SVGAGI (reference sequence). CDR3 DNA sequence: TGTGCCAGCGGCAGTTCGGAAACGACAGGCCTGTTCTTC. It yields the protein CASGSSETTGLFF.

The chain couples TRBV5-1 to TRBJ2-2; D gene unclear. The V gene's germline CDR1 is SGHRS and CDR2 YFSETQ. Trimming removed 4 bases at V and 0 bases at J, with 10 bases between. CDR3 size: 15 residues. Here the CDR3 DNA reads TGCGCCAGCAGCCGCACTACCACGAACACCGGGGAGCTGTTTTTT. Amino acid sequence: CASSRTTTNTGELFF.

V gene TRBV6-2 or TRBV6-3 combines with J gene TRBJ2-3, with D unclear. V lost 6 bases to trimming and J lost 4 bases, with 20 bases between them. CDR1 MNHEY and CDR2 SVGEGT come from the germline V gene. The CDR3 has 16 residues. CDR3 protein: CASRSESEPTPDTQYF. CDR3 DNA: TGTGCCAGCAGATCGGAGTCAGAACCCACCCCAGATACGCAGTATTTT.